Presented here are 5 T cell receptor beta chains from one specimen sequenced in a study of blood T cell repertoires in COVID-19. Profiling relied on immunoSEQ multiplex PCR, and the TCRdb table lists in-frame clones only, not all of them. In the table there are 150,000 to 200,000 clones, about 88% of which are singletons. Input material: peripheral blood. Receptor source: an elderly woman in a cohort sampled during active or convalescent COVID-19.

J is TRBJ2-3 and V is TRBV6-5, with TRBD1 matching 11 bases. CDR3 length: 14 amino acids. J was trimmed by 11 bases and V by 6 bases; bases with no gene match: 10. Germline V CDR1 and CDR2: MNHEY, SVGAGI. This chain's CDR3 is CASRATGQGVQQYF. The CDR3 region has the DNA TGTGCCAGCAGGGCAACGGGACAGGGGGTTCAGCAGTATTTT.

This sequence joins TRBV15 and TRBJ2-5, with 10 bases matching TRBD1. Germline V gene lookup returns CDR1 LNHNV and CDR2 YYDKDF (reference sequence). The J segment lost 6 bases and the V segment lost 5 bases, leaving 15 bases of the junction unmatched. The CDR3 is made up of 17 amino acids. This chain's CDR3 is CATSPWGTGEMGKTQYF. The DNA for the CDR3 is TGTGCCACCAGCCCCTGGGGGACAGGGGAGATGGGGAAGACCCAGTACTTC.

The chain joins TRBV2 to TRBJ2-7; 9 bases line up with TRBD1. J gave up 6 bases and V 5 bases, and 5 bases lay outside the gene matches. The CDR3 is 13 residues long. Germline V CDR1 and CDR2: SNHLY, FYNNEI. The CDR3 region is CASSSGTGLEQYV. The DNA of the CDR3 is TGTGCCAGCAGTTCTGGGACAGGGCTCGAGCAGTACGTC.

This clone appeared a single time. The chain carries TRBV5-1 and TRBJ2-2; tentative D call: TRBD2 (5 bases). The V and J ends lost 3 bases and 0 bases respectively, with 12 bases between them. This CDR3 spans 16 amino acids. Per germline, CDR1 SGHRS and CDR2 YFSETQ. CDR3 region: CASSSPGYSNTGELFF. The DNA of the CDR3 is TGCGCCAGCAGCTCCCCGGGGTACTCGAACACCGGGGAGCTGTTTTTT.

On this clone itself: Mismatch with germline at one junction end may stem from a read error. In the same sample, other DNA sequences code for this CDR3. The rearrangement uses TRBV18 and TRBJ2-7; 12 nucleotides agree with TRBD2. CDR3 size: 17 residues. Germline assignment: CDR1 KGHSH and CDR2 LQKENI. CDR3 protein: CASSPLAGGTNTYEQYF. The CDR3 DNA follows: TGTGCCAGCTCCCCACTAGCGGGGGGAACAAATACCTACGAGCAGTATTTC.